This TCR beta chain appears in the sequencing data of a study of blood T cell repertoires in COVID-19. Whole-study context: The cDNA or gDNA used as material had been derived from T cells, B-cell-depleted T cells, or PBMCs.

The CDR3 totals 16 residues. V was pared by 4 bases and J by 2 bases, with 7 bases of the junction left unmatched. Germline CDR1 is MGHDK and CDR2 is SYGVNS. Original handling: Nucleated cell number was recorded as an estimate derived from reference gene primer amplification. The protocol was immunoSEQ multiplex PCR, while the TCRdb copy is restricted to in-frame clones and leaves out a portion. The DNA gave D and trimming, while V, J and clone size come from that table. The sample has 200,000 to 250,000 clones; 80% to 85% are singletons. V usage is TRBV25-1 and J usage is TRBJ2-7; TRBD2 aligns across 11 bases. Sequencing was carried out using peripheral blood. The receptor comes from a human donor in a cohort sampled during active COVID-19. The CDR3 loop is CASSGHGTSGAYEQYF. The CDR3, as DNA: TGTGCCAGCAGTGGTCATGGGACTAGCGGCGCCTACGAGCAGTACTTC.